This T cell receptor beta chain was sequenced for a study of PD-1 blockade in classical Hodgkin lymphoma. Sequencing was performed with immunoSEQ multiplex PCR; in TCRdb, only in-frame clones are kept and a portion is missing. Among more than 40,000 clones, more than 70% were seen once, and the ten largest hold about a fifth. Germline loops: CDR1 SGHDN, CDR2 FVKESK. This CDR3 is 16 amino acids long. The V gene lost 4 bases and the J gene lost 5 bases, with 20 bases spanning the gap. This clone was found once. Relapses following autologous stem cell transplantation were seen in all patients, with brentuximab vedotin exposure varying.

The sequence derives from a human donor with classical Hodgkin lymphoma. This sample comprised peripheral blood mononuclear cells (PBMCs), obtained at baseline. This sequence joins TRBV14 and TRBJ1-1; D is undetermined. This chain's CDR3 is CASSLRAGAGGTEAFF. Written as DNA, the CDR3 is TGTGCCAGCAGCCTTAGGGCCGGCGCTGGAGGTACTGAAGCTTTCTTT.